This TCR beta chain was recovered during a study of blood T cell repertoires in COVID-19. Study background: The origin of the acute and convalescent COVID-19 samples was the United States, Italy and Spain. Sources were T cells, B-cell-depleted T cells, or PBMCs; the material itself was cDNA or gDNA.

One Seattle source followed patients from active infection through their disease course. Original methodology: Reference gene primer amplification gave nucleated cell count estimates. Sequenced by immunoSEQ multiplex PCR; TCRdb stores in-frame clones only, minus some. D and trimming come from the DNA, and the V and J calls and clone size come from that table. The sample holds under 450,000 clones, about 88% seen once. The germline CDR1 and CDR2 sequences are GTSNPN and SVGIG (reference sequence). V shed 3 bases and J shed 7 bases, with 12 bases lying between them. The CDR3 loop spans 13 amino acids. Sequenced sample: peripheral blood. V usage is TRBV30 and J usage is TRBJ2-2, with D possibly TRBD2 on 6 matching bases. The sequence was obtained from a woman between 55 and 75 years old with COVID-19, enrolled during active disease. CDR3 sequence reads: CAWRISSGGELFF. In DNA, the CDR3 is TGTGCCTGGAGGATTAGTAGCGGCGGGGAGCTGTTTTTT. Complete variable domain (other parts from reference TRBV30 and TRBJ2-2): SQTIHQWPATLVQPVGSPLSLECTVEGTSNPNLYWYRQAAGRGLQLLFYSVGIGQISSEVPQNLSASRPQDRQFILSSKKLLLSDSGFYLCAWRISSGGELFFGEGSRLTVL.